One T cell receptor beta chain is described in this entry. Its antigen is not known. Different DNA sequences within this sample yield the same CDR3. This entry is derived from a study of OX40 agonist ivuxolimab in advanced cancers. At the level of the study: Of mixed ages from about 23 to 90 and averaging 60 years, the group was about 80% male. Study results and caveats: CD4+ and CD8+ blood T cells expanded clonally by week 6 at 0.1 to 3.0 mg/kg.

The sampling schedule covered blood at baseline, cycle 4 day 1, and cycle 7 day 1. This CDR3 spans 16 amino acids. Trimming at V came to 1 base and at J to 2 bases, leaving 8 bases not matched to a gene. Germline V gene sequence: CDR1 LGHNA, CDR2 YSLEER. Profiling relied on immunoSEQ multiplex PCR, and the TCRdb table lists in-frame clones only, not all of them. The data hold roughly 80,000 clones, with about 82% observed a single time. The TCR sequence derives from an adult with an advanced solid tumor such as melanoma, head and neck, liver or kidney cancer. This chain uses TRBV4-3 with TRBJ2-7, with 7 nucleotides matching TRBD1. This specimen was CD4+ or CD8+ T cells sorted from blood, taken in a trial of the OX40 agonist ivuxolimab. CDR3 sequence (DNA): TGCGCCAGCAGCCAAGCCCCCGGACAGGCTACCTACGAGCAGTACTTC. Protein: CASSQAPGQATYEQYF.